This T cell receptor beta chain was identified during a study of blood T cell repertoires in COVID-19. Whole-study context: Samples of COVID-19 (acute and convalescent) were obtained from the United States, Italy and Spain. PBMCs, B-cell-depleted T cells, or T cells were the source of the cDNA or gDNA that made up the material.

The V gene's germline CDR1 is MDHEN and CDR2 SYDVKM. Trimming cost V 3 bases and J 2 bases; bases outside gene matches: 10. The CDR3 has 16 residues. In the authors' methods: Amplified reference gene primers provided the basis for estimating nucleated cell counts. Profiled with immunoSEQ multiplex PCR; TCRdb holds only in-frame clones, not every one. V, J and clone size reflect that table, while D and trimming were determined from the DNA. The table has about 220,000 clones, 80% seen once. Sequencing was done on a sample of peripheral blood. The gene calls are TRBV28 and TRBJ2-7, with TRBD2 identical over 7 bases. This TCR derives from a woman in her 70s with acute or convalescent COVID-19. The DNA for the CDR3 is TGTGCCAGCAGTTTTTCTCTAGCGGCCCTTACCTACGAGCAGTACTTC. Protein: CASSFSLAALTYEQYF. Using reference TRBV28 and TRBJ2-7 for the parts outside the CDR3, the full variable domain is DVKVTQSSRYLVKRTGEKVFLECVQDMDHENMFWYRQDPGLGLRLIYFSYDVKMKEKGDIPEGYSVSREKKERFSLILESASTNQTSMYLCASSFSLAALTYEQYFGPGTRLTVT.